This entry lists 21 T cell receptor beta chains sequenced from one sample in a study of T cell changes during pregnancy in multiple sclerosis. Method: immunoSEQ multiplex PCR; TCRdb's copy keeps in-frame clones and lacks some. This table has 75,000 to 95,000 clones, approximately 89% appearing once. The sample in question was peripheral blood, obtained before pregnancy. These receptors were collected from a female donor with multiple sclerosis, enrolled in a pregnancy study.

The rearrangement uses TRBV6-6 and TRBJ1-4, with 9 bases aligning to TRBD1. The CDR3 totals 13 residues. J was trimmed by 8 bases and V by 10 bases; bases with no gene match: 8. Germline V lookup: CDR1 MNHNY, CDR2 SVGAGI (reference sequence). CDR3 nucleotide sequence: TGTGCCATCTCGGACAGGGGCGAAGAAAAACTGTTTTTT. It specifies CAISDRGEEKLFF.

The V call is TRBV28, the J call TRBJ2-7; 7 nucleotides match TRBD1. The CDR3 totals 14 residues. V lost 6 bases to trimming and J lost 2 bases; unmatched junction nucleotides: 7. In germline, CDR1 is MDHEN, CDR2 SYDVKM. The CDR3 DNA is TGTGCCAGCAGCCCGCCGAGGGGGCCCTACGAGCAGTACTTC. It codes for CASSPPRGPYEQYF.

The chain's CDR3 is CASSSLGRSETQYF. The CDR3 nucleotides read TGTGCCAGCAGTTCTCTGGGCAGAAGTGAGACCCAGTACTTC. This chain connects TRBV6-6 to TRBJ2-5, with D uncertain. The germline V gene has CDR1 MNHNY and CDR2 SVGAGI (reference sequence). The V end lost 4 bases, the J end lost 5 bases, and 14 bases lay between the germline ends. This CDR3 spans 14 amino acids.

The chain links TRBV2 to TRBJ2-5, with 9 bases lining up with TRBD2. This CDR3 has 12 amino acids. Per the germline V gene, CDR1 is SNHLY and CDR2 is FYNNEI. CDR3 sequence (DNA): TGTGTCCGCGGGGGGGCATTGAAGACCCAGTACTTC. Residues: CVRGGALKTQYF.

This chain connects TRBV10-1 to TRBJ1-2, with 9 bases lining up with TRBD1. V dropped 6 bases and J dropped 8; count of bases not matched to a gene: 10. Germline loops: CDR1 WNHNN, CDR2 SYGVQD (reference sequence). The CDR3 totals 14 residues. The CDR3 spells CASRIPGQGWGYTF. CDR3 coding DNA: TGCGCCAGCAGGATCCCGGGACAGGGTTGGGGCTACACCTTC.

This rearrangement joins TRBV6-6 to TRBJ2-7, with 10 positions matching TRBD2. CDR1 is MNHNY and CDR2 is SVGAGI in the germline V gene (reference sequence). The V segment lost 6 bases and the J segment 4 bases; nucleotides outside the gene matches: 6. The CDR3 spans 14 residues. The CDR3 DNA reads TGTGCCAGCAGCCTGGGACTAGCGAGTTACGAGCAGTACTTC. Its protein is CASSLGLASYEQYF.

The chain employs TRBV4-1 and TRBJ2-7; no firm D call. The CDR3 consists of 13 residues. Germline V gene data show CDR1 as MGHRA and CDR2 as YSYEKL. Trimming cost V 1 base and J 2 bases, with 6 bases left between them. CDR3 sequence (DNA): TGCGCCAGCAGCCAAGCCCTTACCTACGAGCAGTACTTC. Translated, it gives CASSQALTYEQYF.

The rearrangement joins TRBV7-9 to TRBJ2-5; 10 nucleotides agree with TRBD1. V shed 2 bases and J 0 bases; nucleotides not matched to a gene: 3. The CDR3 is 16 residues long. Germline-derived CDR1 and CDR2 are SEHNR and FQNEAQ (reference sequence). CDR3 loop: CASSLPGQGYQETQYF. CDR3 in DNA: TGTGCCAGCAGCTTACCGGGACAGGGGTACCAAGAGACCCAGTACTTC.

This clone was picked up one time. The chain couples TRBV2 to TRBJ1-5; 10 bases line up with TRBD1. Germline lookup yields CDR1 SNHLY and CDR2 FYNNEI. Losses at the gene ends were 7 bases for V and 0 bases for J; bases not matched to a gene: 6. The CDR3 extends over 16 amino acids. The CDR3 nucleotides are TGTGCCAGCACGACAGGGGGCGCGTATAGCAATCAGCCCCAGCATTTT. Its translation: CASTTGGAYSNQPQHF.

Written as DNA, the CDR3 is TGTGCCAGCAGTTGGGGGGTGGAGAGTGAAAAACTGTTTTTT. Protein product: CASSWGVESEKLFF. The J gene is TRBJ1-4, the V gene TRBV6-1, with D tentatively TRBD1 (5 bases). CDR1 MNHNS and CDR2 SASEGT come from the germline V gene. The CDR3 runs 14 residues. Trimming pared 5 bases from V and 7 bases from J, leaving 14 bases between.

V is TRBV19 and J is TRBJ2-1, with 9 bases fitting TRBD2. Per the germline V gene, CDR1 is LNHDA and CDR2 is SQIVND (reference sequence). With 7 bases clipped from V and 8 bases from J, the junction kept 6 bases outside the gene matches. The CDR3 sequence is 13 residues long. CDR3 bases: TGTGCCAGTAACCCCGGACTAGCGCATGAGCAGTTCTTC. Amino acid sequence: CASNPGLAHEQFF.

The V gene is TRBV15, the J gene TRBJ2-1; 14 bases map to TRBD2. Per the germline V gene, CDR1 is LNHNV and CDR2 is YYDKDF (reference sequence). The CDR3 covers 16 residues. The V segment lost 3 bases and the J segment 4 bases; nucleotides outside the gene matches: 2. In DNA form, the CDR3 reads TGTGCCACCAGCAGCGGGACTAGCGGGAGTTACAATGAGCAGTTCTTC. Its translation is CATSSGTSGSYNEQFF.

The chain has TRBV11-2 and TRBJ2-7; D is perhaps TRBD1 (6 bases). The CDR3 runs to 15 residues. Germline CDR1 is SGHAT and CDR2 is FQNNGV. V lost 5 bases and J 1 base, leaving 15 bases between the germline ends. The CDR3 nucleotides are TGTGCCAGCAGCCCCTCCCGACAGGCTTCCTACGAGCAGTACTTC. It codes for CASSPSRQASYEQYF. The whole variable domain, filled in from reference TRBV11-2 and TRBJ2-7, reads EAGVAQSPRYKIIEKRQSVAFWCNPISGHATLYWYQQILGQGPKLLIQFQNNGVVDDSQLPKDRFSAERLKGVDSTLKIQPAKLEDSAVYLCASSPSRQASYEQYFGPGTRLTVT.

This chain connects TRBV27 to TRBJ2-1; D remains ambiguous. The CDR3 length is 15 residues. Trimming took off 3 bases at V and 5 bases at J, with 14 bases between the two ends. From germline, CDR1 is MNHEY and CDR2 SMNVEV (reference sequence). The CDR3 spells CASSLLSGHNNEQFF. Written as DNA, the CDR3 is TGTGCCAGCAGTTTGCTGTCAGGCCATAACAATGAGCAGTTCTTC.

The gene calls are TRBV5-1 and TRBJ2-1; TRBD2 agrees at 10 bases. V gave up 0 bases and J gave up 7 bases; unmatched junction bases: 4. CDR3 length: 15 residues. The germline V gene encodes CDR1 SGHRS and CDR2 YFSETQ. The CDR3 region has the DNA TGCGCCAGCAGCTTGGGGGCTAGCGGGAGTAATGAGCAGTTCTTC. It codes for CASSLGASGSNEQFF.

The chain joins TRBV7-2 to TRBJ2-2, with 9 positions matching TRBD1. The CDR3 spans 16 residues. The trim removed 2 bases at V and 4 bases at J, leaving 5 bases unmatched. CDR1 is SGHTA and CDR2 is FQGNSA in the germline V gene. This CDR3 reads CASSLPTGGSTGELFF. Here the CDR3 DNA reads TGTGCCAGCAGCTTACCTACAGGGGGCAGCACCGGGGAGCTGTTTTTT.

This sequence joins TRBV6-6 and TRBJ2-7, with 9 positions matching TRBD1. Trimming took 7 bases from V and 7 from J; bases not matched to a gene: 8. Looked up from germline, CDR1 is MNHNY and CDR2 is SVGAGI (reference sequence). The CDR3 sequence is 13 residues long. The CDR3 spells CASTPGQGGEQYF. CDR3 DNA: TGTGCCAGCACCCCGGGACAGGGAGGAGAGCAGTACTTC.

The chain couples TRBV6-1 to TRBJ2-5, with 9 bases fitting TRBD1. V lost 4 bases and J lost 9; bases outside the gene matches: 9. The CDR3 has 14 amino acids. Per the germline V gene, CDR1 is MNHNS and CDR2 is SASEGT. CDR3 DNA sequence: TGTGCCAGCAGTGGACAGTGGGGACAGGGAGCCCAGTACTTC. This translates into CASSGQWGQGAQYF.

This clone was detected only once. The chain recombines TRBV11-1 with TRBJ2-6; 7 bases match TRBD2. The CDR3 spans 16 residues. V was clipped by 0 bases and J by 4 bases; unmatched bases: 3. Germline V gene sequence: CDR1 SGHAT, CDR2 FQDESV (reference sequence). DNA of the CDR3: TGTGCCAGCAGCTTAGCGGGGGGGAACGGGGCCAACGTCCTGACTTTC. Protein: CASSLAGGNGANVLTF.

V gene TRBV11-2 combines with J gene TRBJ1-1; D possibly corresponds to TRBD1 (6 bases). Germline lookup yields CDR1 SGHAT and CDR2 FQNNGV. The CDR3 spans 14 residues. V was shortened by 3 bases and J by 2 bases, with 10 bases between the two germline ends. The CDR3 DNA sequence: TGTGCCAGCAGCTTTAGGGGGAGAAACACTGAAGCTTTCTTT. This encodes CASSFRGRNTEAFF.

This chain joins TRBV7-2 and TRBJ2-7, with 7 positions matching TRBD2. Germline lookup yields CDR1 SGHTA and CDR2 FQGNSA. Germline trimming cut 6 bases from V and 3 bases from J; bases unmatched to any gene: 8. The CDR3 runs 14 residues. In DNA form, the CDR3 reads TGTGCCAGCAGTTCCGGACGCGGGGGCTACGAGCAGTACTTC. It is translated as CASSSGRGGYEQYF.